One sample yielded the 21 T cell receptor beta chains listed below, sequenced in a study of regulatory T cells in long-lasting Graves disease. Sequencing libraries for TCR beta were prepared with iRepertoire HTBI primers and Arm-PCR of CDR3 regions. TCRdb reprocessed the multiplex PCR reads via MiXCR and lists one record per CDR3 protein. The sample has around 430,000 distinct CDR3 sequences, about 22% seen once. This sample's time point: persistent/refractory GD, antithyroid drugs over 5 years with positive TRAb. Extracted RNA from PBMCs served as the source of the TCR library. This specimen consisted of peripheral blood mononuclear cells (PBMCs), obtained when the disease was refractory, from a patient treated with antithyroid drugs. The receptor set was obtained from a female donor with Graves disease.

The CDR3, as DNA: TGTGCCAGCAGTTACTCCAATGGATTCAATCAGCCCCAGCATTTT. The encoded protein is CASSYSNGFNQPQHF. The chain has TRBV6-5 and TRBJ1-5; D gene uncertain. With 0 bases removed from V and 3 bases from J, the gap between germline ends came to 9 bases. The CDR3 runs to 15 residues. Germline loops: CDR1 MNHEY, CDR2 SVGAGI.

This clonotype was counted only a few times. The chain employs TRBV20-1 and TRBJ1-5; D gene ambiguous. The length of the CDR3 is 13 residues. CDR1 and CDR2 (germline): DFQATT, SNEGSKA (reference sequence). Trimming took off 6 bases at V and 0 bases at J, with 9 bases between the two ends. DNA of the CDR3: TGCAGTGCCAAGGAGGGTAGCAATCAGCCCCAGCATTTT. Protein product: CSAKEGSNQPQHF.

The chain recombines TRBV7-3 with TRBJ2-3, with 11 bases fitting TRBD2. This CDR3 contains 14 residues. Losses at the gene ends were 5 bases for V and 5 bases for J; bases not matched to a gene: 3. Germline V gene data show CDR1 as SGHTA and CDR2 as FQGTGA. CDR3 nucleotide sequence: TGTGCCAGCAGCCTCGGACTAGCGGGAGATACGCAGTATTTT. Residues: CASSLGLAGDTQYF.

The genes are TRBV7-9 and TRBJ1-1; D is possibly TRBD1 (5 bases). Trimming removed 2 bases from V and 3 bases from J, with 10 bases in between. Germline lookup yields CDR1 SEHNR and CDR2 FQNEAQ (reference sequence). CDR3 length equals 14 residues. The CDR3 DNA sequence: TGTGCCAGCAGCTTACGACCGGGGGACACTGAAGCTTTCTTT. It is translated as CASSLRPGDTEAFF. Full variable domain (missing parts from reference TRBV7-9 and TRBJ1-1): DTGVSQNPRHKITKRGQNVTFRCDPISEHNRLYWYRQTLGQGPEFLTYFQNEAQLEKSRLLSDRFSAERPKGSFSTLEIQRTEQGDSAMYLCASSLRPGDTEAFFGQGTRLTVV.

A few counts support this clonotype. The CDR3 nucleotides are TGTGCCTGGAGTGTAGCTCCCCGGCAGACAGAGACCCAGTACTTC. The encoded protein is CAWSVAPRQTETQYF. The chain is built from TRBV30 and TRBJ2-5; D is unclear. Germline-derived CDR1 and CDR2 are GTSNPN and SVGIG (reference sequence). V lost 0 bases to trimming and J lost 4 bases, with 15 bases between them. This CDR3 has 15 amino acids. Together with reference TRBV30 and TRBJ2-5, the CDR3 gives the full variable domain: SQTIHQWPATLVQPVGSPLSLECTVEGTSNPNLYWYRQAAGRGLQLLFYSVGIGQISSEVPQNLSASRPQDRQFILSSKKLLLSDSGFYLCAWSVAPRQTETQYFGPGTRLLVL.

This clonotype came up many times. The rearrangement links TRBV6-4 to TRBJ2-7, with 10 bases lining up with TRBD2. The CDR3 has 14 amino acids. The ends lost 7 bases at V and 7 bases at J; junction bases unmatched: 10. The germline CDR1 and CDR2 sequences are MRHNA and SNTAGT. The CDR3 DNA is TGTGCCAGCACGCATGGGCTAGCGGGAGATGAGCAGTACTTC. It yields the protein CASTHGLAGDEQYF.

This chain connects TRBV5-4 to TRBJ1-4; possibly TRBD1 for D (6 bases). With 4 bases removed from V and 3 bases from J, the gap between germline ends came to 16 bases. The CDR3 has 16 residues. The germline gives CDR1 SGHNT, CDR2 YYREEE (reference sequence). This CDR3 is CASSPQGGASNEKLFF. CDR3 DNA sequence: TGTGCCAGCAGCCCCCAAGGGGGGGCCTCTAATGAAAAACTGTTTTTT.

This clonotype was observed a few times. One base away lies a much larger clone, so this may be a sequencing read error. The gene calls are TRBV12-3 or TRBV12-4 and TRBJ1-6; D perhaps matches TRBD1 (6 bases). The CDR3 totals 18 residues. In nucleotides, the CDR3 is TGTGCCAGCAGACCGGGGCGCCTTGGGGGGCTAGATAATTCACTCCTCCACTTT. Translating gives CASRPGRLGGLDNSLLHF.

The chain combines TRBV6-2 or TRBV6-3 with TRBJ2-2; D gene unclear. Deletions cut 5 bases from V and 7 bases from J, with 14 bases between. There are 14 residues in the CDR3. From germline, CDR1 is MNHEY and CDR2 SVGEGT. The DNA for the CDR3 is TGTGCCAGCAGTCCGGGCCCGCTAAGCGGGGAGCTGTTTTTT. Protein product: CASSPGPLSGELFF.

A few counts support this clonotype. This chain joins TRBV6-1 and TRBJ1-1; possible D gene TRBD1, 5 bases. CDR3 size: 15 residues. V lost 4 bases and J 3 bases, leaving 15 bases between the germline ends. Per the germline V gene, CDR1 is MNHNS and CDR2 is SASEGT. DNA for the CDR3: TGTGCCAGCAGTGTCCGATTCGGGGCGGACACTGAAGCTTTCTTT. Residues: CASSVRFGADTEAFF.

This clonotype was seen at least ten times. The chain recombines TRBV6-1 with TRBJ1-2, with D perhaps matching TRBD1 (5 bases). There are 16 residues in the CDR3. Between the trimmed V and J ends, which lost 6 bases and 4 bases, there was a span of 21 bases. Germline lookup yields CDR1 MNHNS and CDR2 SASEGT. CDR3 DNA sequence: TGTGCCAGCAGCGAACTCCAATCGCAGGGCACCTATGGCTACACCTTC. This translates into CASSELQSQGTYGYTF.

V gene TRBV19 combines with J gene TRBJ2-7; a weak D match, TRBD1 (7 bases). The CDR3 spans 15 residues. The V gene lost 3 bases and the J gene lost 5 bases, with 17 bases spanning the gap. Germline lookup yields CDR1 LNHDA and CDR2 SQIVND (reference sequence). For the CDR3, the DNA is TGTGCCAGTAGTATTACAGGGGACTGGGGCGACGAGCAGTACTTC. Protein sequence: CASSITGDWGDEQYF.

This clonotype was counted at least ten times. The chain recombines TRBV20-1 with TRBJ2-5; a possible D gene is TRBD1 (5 bases). The germline V and J ends were trimmed by 3 bases and 2 bases, with 7 bases remaining between them. This CDR3 has 12 residues. Germline-derived CDR1 and CDR2 are DFQATT and SNEGSKA (reference sequence). CDR3 amino acids: CSASRQQETQYF. The CDR3 DNA reads TGCAGTGCTAGTAGACAGCAAGAGACCCAGTACTTC.

The chain joins TRBV10-3 to TRBJ2-3, with a possible D match to TRBD2 (5 bases). The length of the CDR3 is 14 residues. CDR1 ENHRY and CDR2 SYGVKD come from the germline V gene. V dropped 6 bases and J dropped 0 bases, with 10 bases sitting between them. CDR3 residues: CAIRPGKSTDTQYF. The CDR3 DNA follows: TGTGCCATCAGGCCCGGGAAAAGCACAGATACGCAGTATTTT.

The V and J genes are TRBV29-1 and TRBJ1-1, with D tentatively TRBD1 (6 bases). The CDR3 is made up of 11 amino acids. CDR1 SQVTM and CDR2 ANQGSEA come from the germline V gene. V lost 8 bases, J lost 12 bases, and 19 bases lay in between. The CDR3 bases are TGCAGCTCCCATTTTAAGGGGGACCCTTTCTTT. Protein product: CSSHFKGDPFF.

This chain uses TRBV6-1 with TRBJ1-5; D possibly corresponds to TRBD1 (5 bases). This CDR3 spans 13 amino acids. V shed 6 bases and J shed 9 bases, with 15 bases lying between them. In germline, CDR1 is MNHNS, CDR2 SASEGT. CDR3 sequence (DNA): TGTGCCAGCAGGAGGGGTCCGGGGCGGCCCCAGCATTTT. Residues: CASRRGPGRPQHF.

J is TRBJ1-1 and V is TRBV7-2; D gene unclear. Germline lookup yields CDR1 SGHTA and CDR2 FQGNSA. CDR3 size: 13 residues. The ends were cut back, 1 base at V and 3 bases at J, with 6 bases in the middle. Here the CDR3 DNA reads TGTGCCAGCAGCTTAGTGGAGTACACTGAAGCTTTCTTT. It specifies CASSLVEYTEAFF.

To note about this clonotype: A much larger clonotype is one base distant, so this may be a read error. This chain uses TRBV6-1 with TRBJ2-7; D gene unclear. Trimming took off 7 bases at V and 0 bases at J, with 7 bases between the two ends. The CDR3 runs 12 residues. Per germline, CDR1 MNHNS and CDR2 SASEGT. CDR3 region: CASNSNSYEQYF. CDR3 nucleotide sequence: TGTGCCAGCAATTCCAACTCCTACGAGCAGTACTTC.

The chain combines TRBV6-5 with TRBJ1-2; no reliable D call. Germline-derived CDR1 and CDR2 are MNHEY and SVGAGI. V dropped 2 bases and J dropped 8 bases, with 12 bases sitting between them. CDR3 length equals 13 residues. The DNA for the CDR3 is TGTGCCAGCAGTTACGGCCGCCAGGAGGGCTACACCTTC. Protein product: CASSYGRQEGYTF.

The chain carries TRBV25-1 and TRBJ2-5; 9 bases match TRBD2. This CDR3 is built from 14 residues. V lost 5 bases to trimming and J lost 2 bases; unmatched junction nucleotides: 3. CDR1 is MGHDK, CDR2 SYGVNS, per germline. In DNA, the CDR3 is TGTGCCAGCAGTATTGCGGGAGGGCAAGAGACCCAGTACTTC. Its protein product is CASSIAGGQETQYF.

This clonotype was seen a few times. V and J are TRBV9 and TRBJ2-2; possibly TRBD1 for D (5 bases). Between the trimmed V and J ends, which lost 3 bases and 0 bases, there was a span of 15 bases. The germline CDR1 and CDR2 sequences are SGDLS and YYNGEE. The CDR3 runs 17 residues. Here the CDR3 reads CASSAPLTGPNTGELFF. In DNA, the CDR3 is TGTGCCAGCAGCGCGCCCCTTACAGGCCCGAACACCGGGGAGCTGTTTTTT.